This passage covers 17 T cell receptor beta chains from one sample sequenced in a study of T cell repertoires in cytomegalovirus infection. TCRdb used MiXCR to reprocess the reads, holding one entry per CDR3 protein. The sample contains some 250,000 distinct CDR3 sequences, 9.1% of which appear only once. The sequencing input was PBMCs. These receptors originate from a human donor in good health (CMV status not recorded). Some clones in this sample may be carry-over from other donors' samples.

This clonotype was detected ten times or more. The V call is TRBV28, the J call TRBJ2-1; TRBD2 is a possible D gene (5 bases). Germline V gene data show CDR1 as MDHEN and CDR2 as SYDVKM. This CDR3 spans 13 amino acids. V was pared by 3 bases and J by 10 bases, with 13 bases between. The CDR3, as DNA: TGTGCCAGCAGTTTCGGGGTGAGGGAAGAGCAGTTCTTC. This translates into CASSFGVREEQFF.

This clonotype showed up many times. The gene calls are TRBV28 and TRBJ1-5; D is uncertain. The CDR3 spans 12 residues. Germline CDR1 is MDHEN and CDR2 is SYDVKM. V was shortened by 4 bases and J by 4 bases, with 5 bases between the two germline ends. CDR3 bases: TGTGCCAGCAGTTCAACGAATCAGCCCCAGCATTTT. Amino acid sequence: CASSSTNQPQHF. Full variable domain (missing parts from reference TRBV28 and TRBJ1-5): DVKVTQSSRYLVKRTGEKVFLECVQDMDHENMFWYRQDPGLGLRLIYFSYDVKMKEKGDIPEGYSVSREKKERFSLILESASTNQTSMYLCASSSTNQPQHFGDGTRLSIL.

This clonotype has at least ten counts. The genes are TRBV12-3 or TRBV12-4 and TRBJ1-4; 10 bases are shared with TRBD1. The CDR3 totals 12 residues. The ends lost 5 bases at V and 10 bases at J; junction bases unmatched: 1. The CDR3 spells CASSGDRGKLFF. The DNA of the CDR3 is TGTGCCAGCAGTGGGGACAGGGGAAAACTGTTTTTT.

This clonotype was picked up many times. The rearrangement uses TRBV7-2 and TRBJ1-2, with 7 bases lining up with TRBD1. The CDR3 extends over 17 amino acids. Germline V lookup: CDR1 SGHTA, CDR2 FQGNSA. The V and J ends lost 4 bases and 0 bases, in that order; junction bases with no gene match: 11. Here the CDR3 DNA reads TGTGCCAGCAGCTCCAGAGGGGACAGAACCTCTAACTATGGCTACACCTTC. The encoded protein is CASSSRGDRTSNYGYTF. Using reference TRBV7-2 and TRBJ1-2 for the parts outside the CDR3, the full variable domain is GAGVSQSPSNKVTEKGKDVELRCDPISGHTALYWYRQSLGQGLEFLIYFQGNSAPDKSGLPSDRFSAERTGGSVSTLTIQRTQQEDSAVYLCASSSRGDRTSNYGYTFGSGTRLTVV.

The genes are TRBV20-1 and TRBJ2-3, with 15 bases identical to TRBD2. CDR3 length: 16 residues. Germline loops: CDR1 DFQATT, CDR2 SNEGSKA (reference sequence). V dropped 3 bases and J dropped 3; count of bases not matched to a gene: 4. Here the CDR3 reads CSASGGTSGGTDTQYF. CDR3 bases: TGCAGTGCTAGCGGAGGGACTAGCGGGGGGACAGATACGCAGTATTTT.

This clonotype was found many times. The chain is built from TRBV7-9 and TRBJ2-3, with D possibly matching TRBD2 (6 bases). Trimming cost V 3 bases and J 2 bases, with 12 bases left between them. This CDR3 has 15 amino acids. Germline V lookup: CDR1 SEHNR, CDR2 FQNEAQ (reference sequence). The CDR3 coding sequence is TGTGCCAGCAGCTTGGGGGGTCTTAACACAGATACGCAGTATTTT. Amino acid sequence: CASSLGGLNTDTQYF.

This clonotype was seen repeatedly, ten times or more. V and J are TRBV7-2 and TRBJ2-7; the D call may be TRBD1 or TRBD2 (5 bases each). The CDR3 has 16 amino acids. Germline CDR1 is SGHTA and CDR2 is FQGNSA. The V and J ends lost 1 base and 4 bases respectively, with 17 bases between them. CDR3 loop: CASSLGGTVVGYEQYF. In DNA form, the CDR3 reads TGTGCCAGCAGCTTAGGTGGGACGGTCGTTGGGTACGAGCAGTACTTC.

The table lists this clonotype with many counts. V gene TRBV5-5 combines with J gene TRBJ2-1, with D tentatively TRBD2 (5 bases). Trimming stripped 0 bases from V and 6 bases from J, with 10 bases between. The germline V gene encodes CDR1 SGHKS and CDR2 YYEKEE (reference sequence). The CDR3 is 14 amino acids. CDR3 sequence reads: CASSLDTRANEQFF. The CDR3 nucleotides are TGTGCCAGCAGCTTGGATACGAGGGCCAATGAGCAGTTCTTC.

This clonotype has a count of ten or more. The chain combines TRBV20-1 with TRBJ1-6; no firm D call. The CDR3 sequence is 15 residues long. The V end was cut by 1 base, the J end by 0 bases, with 7 bases between. Germline V gene sequence: CDR1 DFQATT, CDR2 SNEGSKA (reference sequence). The CDR3 bases are TGCAGTGCTAGAGTTGGGAGCTCCTATAATTCACCCCTCCACTTT. Amino acid sequence: CSARVGSSYNSPLHF.

There are many counts of this clonotype. The chain is built from TRBV19 and TRBJ1-5; TRBD1 is a possible D gene (6 bases). V shed 5 bases and J shed 4 bases, with 18 bases lying between them. The CDR3 covers 16 residues. CDR1 LNHDA and CDR2 SQIVND come from the germline V gene (reference sequence). The CDR3 coding sequence is TGTGCCAGTAGTCTTAAAGGGGGGTACAGGAATCAGCCCCAGCATTTT. Translating it yields CASSLKGGYRNQPQHF.

In its sample, this clonotype was seen many times. The chain uses TRBV7-2 and TRBJ1-5, with D tentatively TRBD1 (6 bases). The CDR3 sequence is 17 residues long. Germline-derived CDR1 and CDR2 are SGHTA and FQGNSA. Trimming shortened V by 1 base and J by 1 base, and 14 bases separated the two germline ends. The CDR3 protein is CASSLEGGYSSNQPQHF. The CDR3 DNA sequence: TGTGCCAGCAGCTTAGAGGGGGGTTATTCAAGCAATCAGCCCCAGCATTTT.

This clonotype was detected only a few times. V usage is TRBV7-9 and J usage is TRBJ2-5, with 10 bases that match TRBD1. Germline loops: CDR1 SEHNR, CDR2 FQNEAQ (reference sequence). This CDR3 spans 14 amino acids. The J segment lost 6 bases and the V segment lost 5 bases, leaving 6 bases of the junction unmatched. The CDR3 DNA sequence: TGTGCCAGCAGCAGAGGACAGGGGGATCAGACCCAGTACTTC. The encoded protein is CASSRGQGDQTQYF.

At least ten counts were recorded for this clonotype. The chain links TRBV7-2 to TRBJ2-3; D gene uncertain. This CDR3 has 15 residues. The V gene lost 1 base and the J gene lost 4 bases, with 12 bases spanning the gap. Germline V gene lookup returns CDR1 SGHTA and CDR2 FQGNSA. CDR3 residues: CASSLVAAPPDTQYF. CDR3 bases: TGTGCCAGCAGCTTAGTAGCTGCCCCCCCAGATACGCAGTATTTT.

This clonotype was picked up a small number of times. The genes are TRBV28 and TRBJ1-1, with a possible D match to TRBD1 (5 bases). CDR1 is MDHEN and CDR2 is SYDVKM in the germline V gene. V gave up 2 bases and J gave up 1 base, with 11 bases separating them. The CDR3 runs to 15 residues. In nucleotides, the CDR3 is TGTGCCAGCAGTTTAAGGGGCCAGGGGAACACTGAAGCTTTCTTT. Translation gives CASSLRGQGNTEAFF. Complete variable domain (other parts from reference TRBV28 and TRBJ1-1): DVKVTQSSRYLVKRTGEKVFLECVQDMDHENMFWYRQDPGLGLRLIYFSYDVKMKEKGDIPEGYSVSREKKERFSLILESASTNQTSMYLCASSLRGQGNTEAFFGQGTRLTVV.

This clonotype has just a few counts. This chain connects TRBV20-1 to TRBJ2-7; 8 bases line up with TRBD1. This CDR3 is 15 amino acids long. In germline, CDR1 is DFQATT, CDR2 SNEGSKA (reference sequence). V lost 3 bases to trimming and J lost 0 bases; unmatched junction nucleotides: 7. The CDR3 nucleotides read TGCAGTGCTAGTTCTAAGGACAGGGTCTCCTACGAGCAGTACTTC. It codes for CSASSKDRVSYEQYF.

At least ten counts were recorded for this clonotype. The chain employs TRBV7-2 and TRBJ2-3, with no clear D. CDR1 and CDR2 from the germline V gene are SGHTA and FQGNSA. The CDR3 length is 14 residues. Deletions cut 2 bases from V and 4 bases from J, with 10 bases between. The CDR3 region is CASSLIRAPDTQYF. The CDR3, as DNA: TGTGCCAGCAGCTTAATTAGGGCCCCAGATACGCAGTATTTT.

This clonotype was counted ten times or more. The rearrangement links TRBV5-4 to TRBJ2-7, with 10 positions matching TRBD1. V trimming: 2 bases; J trimming: 7 bases; junction bases outside the gene matches: 3. Germline loops: CDR1 SGHNT, CDR2 YYREEE (reference sequence). This CDR3 has 13 residues. For the CDR3, the DNA is TGTGCCAGCAGCTTAGACAGGGGGCTAGAGCAGTACTTC. Amino acids: CASSLDRGLEQYF.